This T cell receptor beta chain emerged from a study of T cells in Graves' hyperthyroidism and ophthalmopathy. Overall study findings and caveats: The blood repertoire included most of the expanded thyroid clonotypes above 0.001.

Amplification of TCR beta CDR3 regions was performed using RNA transcripts as template. First-round RT-PCR of the TCR CDR3 relied on the HTBI primer set. TCRdb reprocessed the multiplex PCR reads with MiXCR, giving one entry per CDR3 protein. The sample shows 340,000 or so distinct CDR3 sequences, approximately 17% of them seen only once. There are many counts of this clonotype. Antigen unknown. CDR1 and CDR2 from the germline V gene are SGDLS and YYNGEE. Trimming took 0 bases from V and 6 from J; bases not matched to a gene: 2. This CDR3 is 14 amino acids long. The receptor was derived from a man aged 30 to 39 with Graves' hyperthyroidism. The chain carries TRBV9 and TRBJ1-4; 7 positions match TRBD1. Source material: blood. The CDR3: CASSVDTGDEKLFF. The CDR3 nucleotides read TGTGCCAGCAGCGTAGACACAGGGGATGAAAAACTGTTTTTT. Filled out from reference TRBV9 and TRBJ1-4, the complete variable domain reads DSGVTQTPKHLITATGQRVTLRCSPRSGDLSVYWYQQSLDQGLQFLIQYYNGEERAKGNILERFSAQQFPDLHSELNLSSLELGDSALYFCASSVDTGDEKLFFGSGTQLSVL.